This is a list of T cell receptor beta chains from one sample in a study of regulatory T cells in long-lasting Graves disease. MiXCR, run by TCRdb on the multiplex PCR reads, gives a single entry per CDR3 protein. The data show 300,000 to 400,000 distinct CDR3 sequences, roughly a sixth seen once. The sample here was peripheral blood mononuclear cells (PBMCs), taken at new diagnosis, from a patient treated with antithyroid drugs. The receptors originated from a female donor with Graves disease. The CDR3 runs from the conserved cysteine through the conserved F or W. Fields, in order: J gene, clone size, D gene, V gene, CDR3 DNA, CDR3 protein. The D gene is left open where the match is weak. Clone size is shown for a subset of rows, as once, few, many or a class of expanded clone.

>TRBJ1-4|few|-|TRBV15
TGTGCCACCAGCATTAGACGGAATTCCCCATGGGAAAAACTGTTTTTT
CATSIRRNSPWEKLFF
>TRBJ2-2|once|TRBD1|TRBV6-1
TGTGCCAGCACCGAGACAGGGCTGGGCACCGGGGAGCTGTTTTTT
CASTETGLGTGELFF
>TRBJ2-4|many|-|TRBV3-1
TGTGCCAGCAGCCAGGACGGATTAGCCAAAAACATTCAGTACTTC
CASSQDGLAKNIQYF
>TRBJ2-5|many|-|TRBV20-1
TGCAGTGCTAGAGATCCGGGTGGGCGGGCCCAAGAGACCCAGTACTTC
CSARDPGGRAQETQYF
>TRBJ1-2|many|-|TRBV2
TGTGCCAGCAGTGAAATTGGCCGCCTCATGGGCTATGGCTACACCTTC
CASSEIGRLMGYGYTF
>TRBJ2-7|many|TRBD2|TRBV11-2
TGTGCCAGCAGCACATCTAGCGGGGGGGCCTACGAGCAGTACTTC
CASSTSSGGAYEQYF
>TRBJ1-5|many|TRBD1|TRBV12-3/TRBV12-4
TGTGCCAGCAGTTTATATGACAGGGGAGGCAATCAGCCCCAGCATTTT
CASSLYDRGGNQPQHF
>TRBJ1-1|many|-|TRBV5-1
TGCGCCAGCAGCTTGGCAGGGGCAGCTTCGGAAGCTTTCTTT
CASSLAGAASEAFF
>TRBJ2-1|many|TRBD2|TRBV28
TGTGCCAGCATCACACCGGGTAGCGGGAGCAGGGTCAATGAGCAGTTCTTC
CASITPGSGSRVNEQFF
>TRBJ2-2|many|-|TRBV7-2
TGTGCCAGCAGCTCGGGACTTTCCACCGGGGAGCTGTTTTTT
CASSSGLSTGELFF
>TRBJ2-7|many|-|TRBV27
TGTGCCAGCAGTGTGGTTGGTAGCAACTTCTACGAGCAGTACTTC
CASSVVGSNFYEQYF
>TRBJ2-5|-|-|TRBV7-9
TGTGCCAGCATGGCTGAAGATTCCGACCCCCAAGAGACCCAGTACTTC
CASMAEDSDPQETQYF
>TRBJ2-3|few|-|TRBV20-1
TGCAGTGCTGGGGGCAGGGTTAAATCAGATACGCAGTATTTT
CSAGGRVKSDTQYF
>TRBJ2-7|many|TRBD2|TRBV6-1
TGTGCCAGTGGACTAGCGGGCGCTTCGTACGAGCAGTACTTC
CASGLAGASYEQYF
>TRBJ1-5|-|TRBD1|TRBV6-5
TGTGCCAGCAGTTCGAGCAGGGGGCCCATGGAGCATTTT
CASSSSRGPMEHF
>TRBJ2-7|-|TRBD1|TRBV7-3
TGTGCCAGCAGCGCCAGACAGGGGGCTATAGACGAGCAGTACTTC
CASSARQGAIDEQYF
>TRBJ2-1|-|TRBD2|TRBV5-5
TGTGCCAGCAGCTTGGAGGCGGGAGGGGCCTCCTACAATGAGCAGTTCTTC
CASSLEAGGASYNEQFF
>TRBJ2-1|many|TRBD2|TRBV24-1
TGTGCCACCAGTAGTCTAGCGGACCGCCAGTTCTTC
CATSSLADRQFF
>TRBJ1-1|-|-|TRBV4-2
TGTGCCAGCAGCCAAGATCGGGGGGGGAGTAAGGCTGAAGCTTTCTTT
CASSQDRGGSKAEAFF
>TRBJ1-1|many|-|TRBV3-1
TGTGCCAGCAGCCCCGGGGCTGTGGCTTTCTTT
CASSPGAVAFF
>TRBJ2-3|once|TRBD2|TRBV12-3/TRBV12-4
TGTGCCAGCAGTGAAGTGGGGGGGGATACGCAGTATTTT
CASSEVGGDTQYF
>TRBJ2-7|many|-|TRBV12-3/TRBV12-4
TGTGCCAGCAAACAGGGAGGGATCGACGAGCAGTACTTC
CASKQGGIDEQYF
>TRBJ2-1|many|TRBD2|TRBV7-2
TGTGCCAGCAGCTTCGGACTAGTGGCCTACAATGAGCAGTTCTTC
CASSFGLVAYNEQFF
>TRBJ2-7|many|TRBD2|TRBV2
TGTGCCAGCAGCGCCCCCGTCCCGACTAGCCGCTACGAGCAGTACTTC
CASSAPVPTSRYEQYF
>TRBJ2-1|-|TRBD2|TRBV12-3/TRBV12-4
TGTGCCAGCAGAAGGGGTAGCGGGAACTACAATGAGCAGTTCTTC
CASRRGSGNYNEQFF
>TRBJ2-7|many|-|TRBV20-1
TGCAGTGCTAGTAGCGAGGGGGGCTACGAGCAGTACTTC
CSASSEGGYEQYF
>TRBJ2-1|many|TRBD2|TRBV11-1
TGTGCCAGCAGCTACAGCGGGGGCCCCTCCTACAATGAGCAGTTCTTC
CASSYSGGPSYNEQFF
>TRBJ1-1|-|-|TRBV10-3
TGTGCCATCAGTGAGTCGAGGGCCACTGAAGCTTTCTTT
CAISESRATEAFF
>TRBJ1-2|-|-|TRBV28
TGTGCCAGCAGATCCGGGCTGGGTGCCTACACCTTC
CASRSGLGAYTF
>TRBJ2-3|many|-|TRBV29-1
TGCAGCGTTGAAGGCAGGGGAGCAGATACGCAGTATTTT
CSVEGRGADTQYF
>TRBJ1-3|many|-|TRBV9
TGTGCCAGCAGCGTTGGTCTCTCTGGAAACACCATATATTTT
CASSVGLSGNTIYF
>TRBJ2-2|few|TRBD2|TRBV7-2
TGTGCCAGCAGCTTAGTCTTAGCGGGAGGTCTCACCGGGGAGCTGTTTTTT
CASSLVLAGGLTGELFF
>TRBJ2-5|many|-|TRBV3-1
TGTGCCAGCAGCCAAGACTCGAGGGCCCAGTACTTC
CASSQDSRAQYF
>TRBJ2-2|-|TRBD2|TRBV7-8
TGTGCCAGCAGCTTACCCTTGACAGGGTGGCTAGCGGGAGGACCCACCGGGGAGCTGTTTTTT
CASSLPLTGWLAGGPTGELFF
>TRBJ1-5|few|TRBD1|TRBV18
TGTGCCAGCTCACCCGGACAGGCCAGAGGCAATCAGCCCCAGCATTTT
CASSPGQARGNQPQHF
>TRBJ1-2|many|TRBD1|TRBV2
TGTGCCAGCAGGCTCACAGGGGCGAGGGACTATGGCTACACCTTC
CASRLTGARDYGYTF
>TRBJ1-5|few|-|TRBV5-1
TGCGCCAGCAGCTTGGGTCCCGAGGGGAGCAATCAGCCCCAGCATTTT
CASSLGPEGSNQPQHF
>TRBJ2-7|-|-|TRBV28
TGTGCCAGCAGTTCTCCTGGGGTTGACTACGAGCAGTACTTC
CASSSPGVDYEQYF
>TRBJ1-3|-|-|TRBV14
TGTGCCAGCAGCCCCCGCCTCTCTGGAAACACCATATATTTT
CASSPRLSGNTIYF
>TRBJ2-1|few|-|TRBV6-2/TRBV6-3
TGTGCCAGCATCGGAACGGATAGGGAGCAGTTCTTC
CASIGTDREQFF
>TRBJ2-3|many|-|TRBV6-2/TRBV6-3
TGTGCCAGCAGTCGCGGGATGCAGAAAGATACGCAGTATTTT
CASSRGMQKDTQYF
>TRBJ2-7|many|-|TRBV7-9
TGTGCCAGCAGCGAACCAGCGTCGCGCAACGAGCAGTACTTC
CASSEPASRNEQYF
>TRBJ1-2|many|TRBD1|TRBV10-3
TGTGCCATCAGTGGTTCAGGATGGGACAGCAACTATGGCTACACCTTC
CAISGSGWDSNYGYTF
>TRBJ2-2|-|TRBD1|TRBV6-1
TGTGCCAGCGCCTTACTCAGACAGGGGCTTAACACCGGGGAGCTGTTTTTT
CASALLRQGLNTGELFF
>TRBJ2-7|few|-|TRBV27
TGTGCCAGCAGTTCTATTTCAGGACAGGGAGGGAACGAGCAGTACTTC
CASSSISGQGGNEQYF
>TRBJ1-1|-|TRBD1|TRBV11-1
TGTGCCAGCAGCTTCGGACAGGGGACTGCTGAAGCTTTCTTT
CASSFGQGTAEAFF
>TRBJ1-1|many|-|TRBV6-2/TRBV6-3
TGTGCCAGCAGTGACCCCCCCAGGAGAGCGAACACTGAAGCTTTCTTT
CASSDPPRRANTEAFF
>TRBJ2-1|many|TRBD2|TRBV11-2
TGTGCCAGCAGCTTAGGGGGGGGGACTAGCTGGATTGAATACAATGAGCAGTTCTTC
CASSLGGGTSWIEYNEQFF
>TRBJ1-2|many|-|TRBV12-3/TRBV12-4
TGTGCCAGCAGTTTGAATACGGGGGCGCAGAATGGCTACACCTTC
CASSLNTGAQNGYTF
>TRBJ2-3|-|TRBD1|TRBV27
TGTGCCAGCAGTTTATGGCCCCGACAGGGAAGCACAGATACGCAGTATTTT
CASSLWPRQGSTDTQYF
>TRBJ2-3|many|-|TRBV13
TGTGCCAGCAGCTTAAGAAACGCAGATACGCAGTATTTT
CASSLRNADTQYF
>TRBJ2-1|many|-|TRBV2
TGTGCCGTCCGGCAGTACAATGAGCAGTTCTTC
CAVRQYNEQFF